The present TCR beta chain was sequenced within a study of T cell responses to AZD1222 COVID-19 vaccine. Looked up from germline, CDR1 is MNHEY and CDR2 is SVGEGT. CDR3 length equals 15 residues. The trim removed 0 bases at V and 5 bases at J, leaving 7 bases unmatched. Profiled with immunoSEQ multiplex PCR; TCRdb holds only in-frame clones, not every one. The data show about 120,000 clones, 70% to 90% seen once. The chain is built from TRBV6-2 or TRBV6-3 and TRBJ2-7; the match to TRBD1 covers 7 bases. This clonotype was obtained from an adult in good health. The sequencing used peripheral blood, collected on day 0 of AZD1222 vaccination. The CDR3 DNA is TGTGCCAGCAGTTACTCCTCACAGGGGTCCCACGAGCAGTACTTC. Amino acid sequence: CASSYSSQGSHEQYF.